One and the same sample provided the 32 T cell receptor beta chains below, sequenced in a study of radiotherapy plus CTLA-4 blockade in lung cancer. Method: immunoSEQ multiplex PCR; TCRdb's copy keeps in-frame clones and lacks some. The data hold 65,000 to 90,000 clones, with roughly 84% observed a single time. The material sequenced was peripheral blood, taken from a patient treated with radiotherapy plus ipilimumab. These receptors originate from a human donor with non-small cell lung cancer that progressed on radiotherapy plus ipilimumab.

The V and J genes are TRBV7-9 and TRBJ1-1; D might be TRBD1 (6 bases). Trimming removed 2 bases at V and 9 bases at J, with 10 bases between. Per the germline V gene, CDR1 is SEHNR and CDR2 is FQNEAQ (reference sequence). The CDR3 has 12 amino acids. The CDR3 sequence is CASSLLWGQAFF. Written as DNA, the CDR3 is TGTGCCAGCAGCTTACTTTGGGGGCAAGCTTTCTTT. Drawing the rest from reference TRBV7-9 and TRBJ1-1, the complete variable domain is DTGVSQNPRHKITKRGQNVTFRCDPISEHNRLYWYRQTLGQGPEFLTYFQNEAQLEKSRLLSDRFSAERPKGSFSTLEIQRTEQGDSAMYLCASSLLWGQAFFGQGTRLTVV.

The V gene is TRBV10-2, the J gene TRBJ1-5; no reliable D call. Trimming shortened V by 0 bases and J by 0 bases, and 6 bases separated the two germline ends. The CDR3 extends over 15 amino acids. Germline V gives CDR1 WSHSY, CDR2 SAAADI. CDR3 DNA: TGCGCCAGCAGTGAGTCGGCGAATAGCAATCAGCCCCAGCATTTT. Protein product: CASSESANSNQPQHF.

The chain links TRBV2 to TRBJ1-1; D is perhaps TRBD1 (5 bases). The CDR3 is made up of 15 amino acids. With 5 bases removed from V and 3 bases from J, the gap between germline ends came to 16 bases. Germline V gene lookup returns CDR1 SNHLY and CDR2 FYNNEI. The CDR3, as DNA: TGTGCCAGCAGTCAAACGGGACTCCCGGACACTGAAGCTTTCTTT. This sequence encodes CASSQTGLPDTEAFF.

The chain employs TRBV28 and TRBJ2-5, with D possibly being TRBD1 or TRBD2 (5 bases each). V dropped 1 base and J dropped 1 base, with 10 bases sitting between them. The CDR3 is made up of 15 amino acids. Per germline, CDR1 MDHEN and CDR2 SYDVKM. In nucleotides, the CDR3 is TGTGCCAGCAGTTTATCGGGACGTAGCCAAGAGACCCAGTACTTC. It translates to CASSLSGRSQETQYF.

The J gene is TRBJ2-3, the V gene TRBV9; no reliable D call. CDR3 length: 12 residues. Germline CDR1 is SGDLS and CDR2 is YYNGEE. The V gene lost 3 bases and the J gene lost 4 bases, with 6 bases spanning the gap. CDR3 residues: CASSAWADTQYF. The CDR3 coding sequence is TGTGCCAGCAGCGCATGGGCAGATACGCAGTATTTT.

This chain's CDR3 is CASSVEGGAYNEQFF. CDR3 DNA sequence: TGTGCCAGCAGCGTAGAAGGAGGGGCCTACAATGAGCAGTTCTTC. The chain employs TRBV9 and TRBJ2-1, with a tentative D call TRBD2 (6 bases). Germline CDR1 reads SGDLS; CDR2 reads YYNGEE. Trimming removed 0 bases at V and 2 bases at J, with 9 bases between. CDR3 size: 15 residues.

This chain uses TRBV9 with TRBJ1-2; no clear D. The CDR3 covers 14 residues. CDR1 is SGDLS and CDR2 is YYNGEE in the germline V gene. V was shortened by 0 bases and J by 5 bases, with 11 bases between the two germline ends. CDR3: CASSVVEVGYGYTF. The CDR3 DNA reads TGTGCCAGCAGCGTAGTTGAGGTCGGGTATGGCTACACCTTC.

CDR3 region: CASSQPRSNTEAFF. CDR3 DNA: TGTGCCAGCAGTCAACCTCGTTCGAACACTGAAGCTTTCTTT. The chain has TRBV28 and TRBJ1-1; D unclear. The germline CDR1 and CDR2 sequences are MDHEN and SYDVKM. V shed 5 bases and J shed 1 base, with 11 bases lying between them. The length of the CDR3 is 14 residues.

The V and J genes are TRBV5-6 and TRBJ2-1; 12 bases align to TRBD2. CDR1 and CDR2 from the germline V gene are SGHDT and YYEEEE. The ends lost 5 bases at V and 9 bases at J; junction bases unmatched: 9. The CDR3 covers 15 residues. CDR3 DNA sequence: TGTGCCAGCAGTTCTAGCGGGAGGGCCCTCGGTGAGCAGTTCTTC. It codes for CASSSSGRALGEQFF.

The chain uses TRBV25-1 and TRBJ2-1; tentative D call: TRBD2 (5 bases). Germline values: CDR1 MGHDK, CDR2 SYGVNS. Trimming removed 1 base from V and 7 bases from J, with 8 bases in between. The length of the CDR3 is 13 residues. CDR3 sequence: CASSEFGVNEQFF. The CDR3 DNA sequence: TGTGCCAGCAGTGAATTCGGGGTTAATGAGCAGTTCTTC.

The chain carries TRBV2 and TRBJ1-5; D is undetermined. V gave up 2 bases and J gave up 3 bases, with 8 bases separating them. The CDR3 length is 14 residues. Per germline, CDR1 SNHLY and CDR2 FYNNEI. The CDR3 spells CASSERHNNQPQHF. CDR3 sequence (DNA): TGTGCCAGCAGTGAAAGGCACAACAATCAGCCCCAGCATTTT. Full variable domain (outside the CDR3, taken from reference TRBV2 and TRBJ1-5): EPEVTQTPSHQVTQMGQEVILRCVPISNHLYFYWYRQILGQKVEFLVSFYNNEISEKSEIFDDQFSVERPDGSNFTLKIRSTKLEDSAMYFCASSERHNNQPQHFGDGTRLSIL.

The chain recombines TRBV7-9 with TRBJ2-1; 13 nucleotides line up with TRBD2. The CDR3 extends over 15 amino acids. V lost 5 bases and J lost 7; bases outside the gene matches: 5. The germline V gene encodes CDR1 SEHNR and CDR2 FQNEAQ (reference sequence). In DNA form, the CDR3 reads TGTGCCAGCAGCCTTGGACTAGCGGGAGTGAATGAGCAGTTCTTC. This sequence encodes CASSLGLAGVNEQFF.

This clone was seen only a few times. This chain uses TRBV2 with TRBJ1-1, with D possibly matching TRBD1 (6 bases). There are 14 residues in the CDR3. Germline CDR1 is SNHLY and CDR2 is FYNNEI. V was clipped by 3 bases and J by 7 bases, with 15 bases between them. In nucleotides, the CDR3 is TGTGCCAGCAGTGATTGGGCGGGGGGCGGTGAAGCTTTCTTT. Its protein product is CASSDWAGGGEAFF.

The V and J genes are TRBV7-2 and TRBJ1-2; 8 nucleotides match TRBD1. There are 15 residues in the CDR3. Trimming cost V 5 bases and J 4 bases; bases outside gene matches: 9. Germline CDR1 SGHTA, CDR2 FQGNSA. CDR3 sequence (DNA): TGTGCCAGCAGCGAAGGGGACAGGTGGGGCTATGGCTACACCTTC. Encoded protein: CASSEGDRWGYGYTF.

This clone was observed many times. It may be a read error: a sequence one base away is much more abundant. This chain uses TRBV30 with TRBJ2-1; the match to TRBD2 covers 7 bases. V trimming: 8 bases; J trimming: 5 bases; junction bases outside the gene matches: 18. The CDR3 sequence is 16 residues long. Germline V CDR1 and CDR2: GTSNPN, SVGIG (reference sequence). CDR3 sequence: CAGNFGGRGSNNEQFF. For the CDR3, the DNA is TGTGCCGGGAATTTCGGGGGGAGGGGATCTAACAATGAGCAGTTCTTC. Drawing the rest from reference TRBV30 and TRBJ2-1, the complete variable domain is SQTIHQWPATLVQPVGSPLSLECTVEGTSNPNLYWYRQAAGRGLQLLFYSVGIGQISSEVPQNLSASRPQDRQFILSSKKLLLSDSGFYLCAGNFGGRGSNNEQFFGPGTRLTVL.

The chain combines TRBV6-1 with TRBJ2-1, with D uncertain. The ends were cut back, 4 bases at V and 10 bases at J, with 8 bases in the middle. Germline V gene data show CDR1 as MNHNS and CDR2 as SASEGT. The CDR3 runs to 11 residues. This CDR3 is CASSVSLEQFF. The CDR3 nucleotides read TGTGCCAGCAGTGTCTCTCTCGAGCAGTTCTTC.

J is TRBJ2-1 and V is TRBV27, with D perhaps matching TRBD2 (5 bases). Germline V CDR1 and CDR2: MNHEY, SMNVEV (reference sequence). Trimming shortened V by 7 bases and J by 8 bases, and 18 bases separated the two germline ends. There are 14 residues in the CDR3. The CDR3 nucleotides read TGTGCCAGCACCCCCCTTTCTAGCAGCGATGAGCAGTTCTTC. This gives the protein CASTPLSSSDEQFF.

This chain uses TRBV5-5 with TRBJ2-7; D might be TRBD2 (6 bases). The V end was cut by 2 bases, the J end by 5 bases, with 20 bases between. Germline CDR1 reads SGHKS; CDR2 reads YYEKEE (reference sequence). There are 16 residues in the CDR3. The CDR3 bases are TGTGCCAGCAGCTTAAAAGGAGTGGGGGGTAGCGACGAGCAGTACTTC. It yields the protein CASSLKGVGGSDEQYF.

This sequence joins TRBV27 and TRBJ2-7, with D perhaps TRBD1 (6 bases). This CDR3 contains 16 residues. Germline CDR1 MNHEY, CDR2 SMNVEV (reference sequence). V lost 1 base and J 3 bases, leaving 16 bases between the germline ends. CDR3 nucleotide sequence: TGTGCCAGCAGTTTATTCCGCGGACAGACATTCTACGAGCAGTACTTC. This encodes CASSLFRGQTFYEQYF.

The chain recombines TRBV2 with TRBJ2-1; 12 nucleotides match TRBD2. Germline CDR1 reads SNHLY; CDR2 reads FYNNEI. The junction had 4 bases not matched to a gene; V was cut back by 7 bases and J by 3 bases. The CDR3 spans 15 residues. The chain's CDR3 is CASTSSGGGYNEQFF. The CDR3 nucleotides read TGTGCCAGCACCTCTAGCGGGGGGGGCTACAATGAGCAGTTCTTC.

To note about this clone: Other DNA sequences from this sample encode an identical CDR3 as well. The chain employs TRBV9 and TRBJ1-1, with no clear D. Germline V lookup: CDR1 SGDLS, CDR2 YYNGEE. V was shortened by 0 bases and J by 0 bases, with 6 bases between the two germline ends. The CDR3 length is 14 residues. CDR3 nucleotide sequence: TGTGCCAGCAGCGTAGGGGCTCTGAACACTGAAGCTTTCTTT. Encoded protein: CASSVGALNTEAFF.

This chain uses TRBV27 with TRBJ2-3; D is possibly TRBD2 (6 bases). The germline V gene has CDR1 MNHEY and CDR2 SMNVEV (reference sequence). Trimming took off 6 bases at V and 2 bases at J, with 15 bases between the two ends. The CDR3 runs to 15 residues. CDR3 protein: CASSLEGLYTDTQYF. In nucleotides, the CDR3 is TGTGCCAGCAGCCTGGAGGGACTCTACACAGATACGCAGTATTTT.

The genes are TRBV5-1 and TRBJ2-3; 8 bases match TRBD2. The CDR3 has 15 residues. With V trimmed by 2 bases and J by 4 bases, 6 bases remained unmatched. In germline, CDR1 is SGHRS, CDR2 YFSETQ. Written as DNA, the CDR3 is TGCGCCAGCAGCTTTAGCGGGATGTTCCCAGATACGCAGTATTTT. It codes for CASSFSGMFPDTQYF.

The DNA for the CDR3 is TGTGCCAGCAGCTTCTGGACTAGCGGGAGAGATACCCACGAGCAGTACGTC. Translating it yields CASSFWTSGRDTHEQYV. The gene calls are TRBV7-9 and TRBJ2-7, with TRBD2 identical over 13 bases. Trimming at V came to 3 bases and at J to 5 bases, leaving 10 bases not matched to a gene. There are 17 residues in the CDR3. Germline CDR1 reads SEHNR; CDR2 reads FQNEAQ (reference sequence).

The chain has TRBV7-8 and TRBJ2-1; D is perhaps TRBD2 (6 bases). Trimming removed 0 bases at V and 6 bases at J, with 18 bases between. This CDR3 region has 17 residues. Germline V gene sequence: CDR1 SGHVS, CDR2 FQNEAQ. CDR3 region: CASSLALGTGSVNEQFF. In nucleotides, the CDR3 is TGTGCCAGCAGCTTAGCGCTCGGCACCGGGAGTGTCAATGAGCAGTTCTTC. Together with reference TRBV7-8 and TRBJ2-1, the CDR3 gives the full variable domain: GAGVSQSPRYKVAKRGQDVALRCDPISGHVSLFWYQQALGQGPEFLTYFQNEAQLDKSGLPSDRFFAERPEGSVSTLKIQRTQQEDSAVYLCASSLALGTGSVNEQFFGPGTRLTVL.

V gene TRBV27 combines with J gene TRBJ1-5; 7 bases line up with TRBD1. The CDR3 consists of 13 residues. J lost 7 bases, V lost 6 bases, and 6 bases had no gene match. Germline CDR1 is MNHEY and CDR2 is SMNVEV (reference sequence). CDR3 residues: CASRRQGWQPQHF. The CDR3 DNA reads TGTGCCAGCAGAAGACAGGGATGGCAGCCCCAGCATTTT.

This rearrangement joins TRBV7-9 to TRBJ2-4, with 11 bases aligning to TRBD1. Losses at the gene ends were 5 bases for V and 8 bases for J; bases not matched to a gene: 5. The CDR3 sequence is 14 residues long. Germline V CDR1 and CDR2: SEHNR, FQNEAQ (reference sequence). The DNA for the CDR3 is TGTGCCAGCAGCCGAGGACAGGGGGCTCACATTCAGTACTTC. Protein product: CASSRGQGAHIQYF.

The chain uses TRBV28 and TRBJ2-7; D ambiguous. The V gene lost 2 bases and the J gene lost 6 bases, with 14 bases spanning the gap. The length of the CDR3 is 14 residues. Germline CDR1 and CDR2: MDHEN and SYDVKM. The CDR3 loop reads CASSLGLFPPEQYF. CDR3 DNA: TGTGCCAGCAGTTTAGGTCTCTTTCCCCCCGAGCAGTACTTC.

The rearrangement links TRBV7-9 to TRBJ2-5; 10 positions agree with TRBD1. Trimming cost V 2 bases and J 7 bases; bases outside gene matches: 10. The CDR3 length is 16 residues. The germline V gene has CDR1 SEHNR and CDR2 FQNEAQ (reference sequence). The CDR3 region has the DNA TGTGCCAGCAGCTTATCAGCGGGACAGGGGAGGGGGACCCAGTACTTC. Amino acid sequence: CASSLSAGQGRGTQYF.

The chain links TRBV5-1 to TRBJ1-1; a possible D gene is TRBD1 (5 bases). The germline V gene has CDR1 SGHRS and CDR2 YFSETQ. The V and J ends lost 1 base and 0 bases respectively, with 10 bases between them. This CDR3 is built from 15 residues. Here the CDR3 reads CASSLTGLMNTEAFF. The CDR3 coding sequence is TGCGCCAGCAGCTTGACAGGCCTGATGAACACTGAAGCTTTCTTT.

The genes are TRBV5-8 and TRBJ2-2; the match to TRBD1 covers 8 bases. Germline V gene data show CDR1 as SGHTS and CDR2 as YDEGEE. The V gene end was trimmed by 0 bases and the J gene end by 7 bases; junction bases not matched to a gene: 14. There are 18 residues in the CDR3. CDR3 coding DNA: TGTGCCAGCAGCTTGGATAGGCCCGGACAGGGCAATTACGGGGAGCTGTTTTTT. Translating gives CASSLDRPGQGNYGELFF.

J is TRBJ2-1 and V is TRBV4-1; 9 nucleotides align to TRBD1. Germline trimming cut 3 bases from V and 8 bases from J; bases unmatched to any gene: 5. The CDR3 has 14 residues. The germline V gene encodes CDR1 MGHRA and CDR2 YSYEKL. Here the CDR3 reads CASSQPGQGDEQFF. CDR3 bases: TGCGCCAGCAGCCAGCCGGGACAGGGAGATGAGCAGTTCTTC.